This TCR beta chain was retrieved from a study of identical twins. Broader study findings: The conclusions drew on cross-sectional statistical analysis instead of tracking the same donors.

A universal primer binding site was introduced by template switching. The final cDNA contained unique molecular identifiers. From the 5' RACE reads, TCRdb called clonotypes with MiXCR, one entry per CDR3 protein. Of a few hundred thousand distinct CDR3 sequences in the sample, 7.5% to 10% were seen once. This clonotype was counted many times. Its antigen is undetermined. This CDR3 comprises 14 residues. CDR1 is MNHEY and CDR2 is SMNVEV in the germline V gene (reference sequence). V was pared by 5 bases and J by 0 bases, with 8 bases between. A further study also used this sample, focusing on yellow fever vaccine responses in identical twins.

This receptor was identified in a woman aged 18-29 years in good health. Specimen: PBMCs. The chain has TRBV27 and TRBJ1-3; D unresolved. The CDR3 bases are TGTGCCAGCAGTATAAGGAGCTCTGGAAACACCATATATTTT. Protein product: CASSIRSSGNTIYF.